This entry features one T cell receptor (beta chain) sequence. V was shortened by 3 bases and J by 6 bases, with 11 bases between the two germline ends. CDR1 is KGHSH and CDR2 is LQKENI in the germline V gene. The CDR3 has 14 amino acids. This sample is drawn from a study of cytomegalovirus exposure and HLA in healthy donors. The primer mix had 60 Vbeta and 13 Jbeta primers. Sequencing was performed with immunoSEQ multiplex PCR; in TCRdb, only in-frame clones are kept and a portion is missing. The table has about 190,000 clones, around 80% seen once. This TCR derives from a man between 18 and 29 years old in good health and CMV-seronegative. What was sequenced was PBMCs. The V and J genes are TRBV18 and TRBJ1-4; D unresolved. The CDR3 DNA is TGTGCCAGCTCACCCGCGAGGGCCGATGAAAAACTGTTTTTT. Protein product: CASSPARADEKLFF.